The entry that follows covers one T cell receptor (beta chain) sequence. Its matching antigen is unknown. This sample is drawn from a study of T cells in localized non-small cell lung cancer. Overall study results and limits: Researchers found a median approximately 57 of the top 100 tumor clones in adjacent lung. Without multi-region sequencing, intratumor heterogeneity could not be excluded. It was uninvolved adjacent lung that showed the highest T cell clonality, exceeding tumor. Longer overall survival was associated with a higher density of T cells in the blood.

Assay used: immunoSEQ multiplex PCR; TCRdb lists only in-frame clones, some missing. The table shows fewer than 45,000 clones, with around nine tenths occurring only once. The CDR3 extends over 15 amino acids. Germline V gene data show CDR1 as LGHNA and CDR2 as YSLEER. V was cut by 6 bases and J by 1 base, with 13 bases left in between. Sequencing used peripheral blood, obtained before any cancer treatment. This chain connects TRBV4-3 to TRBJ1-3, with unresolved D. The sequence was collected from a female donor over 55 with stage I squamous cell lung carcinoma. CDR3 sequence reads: CASRKDGYSGNTIYF. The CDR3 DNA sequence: TGCGCCAGCAGAAAAGACGGGTATTCTGGAAACACCATATATTTT.